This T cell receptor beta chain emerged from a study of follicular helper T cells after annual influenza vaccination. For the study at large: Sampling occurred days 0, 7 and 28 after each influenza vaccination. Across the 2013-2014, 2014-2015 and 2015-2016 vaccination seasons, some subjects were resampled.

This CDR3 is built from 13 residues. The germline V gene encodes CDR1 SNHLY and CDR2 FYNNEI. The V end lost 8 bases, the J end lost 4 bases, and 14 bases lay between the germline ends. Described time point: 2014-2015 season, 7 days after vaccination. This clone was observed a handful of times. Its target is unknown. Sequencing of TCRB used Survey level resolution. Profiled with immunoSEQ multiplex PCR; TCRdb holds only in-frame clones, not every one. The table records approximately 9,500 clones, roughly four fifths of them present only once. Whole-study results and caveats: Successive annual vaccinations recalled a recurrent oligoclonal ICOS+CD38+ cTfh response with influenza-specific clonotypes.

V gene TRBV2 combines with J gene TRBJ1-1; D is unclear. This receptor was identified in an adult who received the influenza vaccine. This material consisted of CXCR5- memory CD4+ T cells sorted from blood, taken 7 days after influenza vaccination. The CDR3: CASCSEPCTEAFF. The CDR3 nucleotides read TGTGCCAGCTGCTCGGAGCCCTGCACTGAAGCTTTCTTT.